Detailed here is one T cell receptor (beta chain). This CDR3 has 17 amino acids. Germline V gene data show CDR1 as SEHNR and CDR2 as FQNEAQ (reference sequence). Trimming removed 5 bases at V and 0 bases at J, with 18 bases between. This specimen belongs to a study of blood T cell repertoires in COVID-19. Sequencing was performed with immunoSEQ multiplex PCR; in TCRdb, only in-frame clones are kept and a portion is missing. The sample lists 150,000 to 200,000 clones, 60% to 80% occurring once. The chain recombines TRBV7-9 with TRBJ2-3; possible D gene TRBD2, 7 bases. The sample taken for sequencing was peripheral blood. This TCR came from a man aged 55 to 70 with active or convalescent COVID-19. CDR3 in DNA: TGTGCCAGCAGCCCCTTGGAGGGGAGGGGGAGCACAGATACGCAGTATTTT. Its translation: CASSPLEGRGSTDTQYF.